Shown below are 14 T cell receptor beta chains from a single sample sequenced in a study of Tregs in tolerant kidney transplant recipients. The method was immunoSEQ multiplex PCR; TCRdb's version includes in-frame clones alone and lacks a portion of them. The sample shows 35,000 to 50,000 clones, roughly 96% of them seen only once. These receptors lack a known antigen. Sequences were obtained from Tregs from blood cultured with allogeneic cells. The receptors were sampled from a human donor in good health.

This clone appeared a single time. The chain combines TRBV28 with TRBJ2-7; 7 bases agree with TRBD1. This CDR3 spans 17 amino acids. With 1 base clipped from V and 0 bases from J, the junction kept 9 bases outside the gene matches. Germline CDR1 reads MDHEN; CDR2 reads SYDVKM. Here the CDR3 reads CASSLSPRDSTSYEQYF. The CDR3 DNA is TGTGCCAGCAGTTTATCGCCCCGGGACAGTACCTCCTACGAGCAGTACTTC.

V is TRBV4-2 and J is TRBJ1-5; tentatively, D is TRBD1 (6 bases). This CDR3 contains 15 residues. Trimming shortened V by 3 bases and J by 4 bases, and 13 bases separated the two germline ends. CDR1 LGHNA and CDR2 YNFKEQ come from the germline V gene. The DNA of the CDR3 is TGTGCCAGCAGCCAGGCGGGACAAGGAAATCAGCCCCAGCATTTT. Translation: CASSQAGQGNQPQHF.

The V and J genes are TRBV27 and TRBJ2-2; 10 positions match TRBD2. CDR3 length: 17 amino acids. The V and J ends lost 5 bases and 7 bases, in that order; junction bases with no gene match: 13. The germline V gene encodes CDR1 MNHEY and CDR2 SMNVEV (reference sequence). This CDR3 is CASSLRGLAGGVGELFF. The CDR3 nucleotides read TGTGCCAGCAGTCTGAGGGGGTTAGCGGGAGGCGTCGGGGAGCTGTTTTTT.

This clone was recorded once. The rearrangement links TRBV7-9 to TRBJ2-1; no clear D gene. The CDR3 covers 12 residues. In germline, CDR1 is SEHNR, CDR2 FQNEAQ (reference sequence). V lost 5 bases, J lost 7 bases, and 9 bases lay in between. The CDR3 reads CASSLYTNEQFF. DNA for the CDR3: TGTGCCAGCAGCCTCTACACGAATGAGCAGTTCTTC.

This sequence joins TRBV7-6 and TRBJ2-7, with 8 positions matching TRBD2. This CDR3 spans 15 amino acids. The trim removed 4 bases at V and 4 bases at J, leaving 9 bases unmatched. Germline V gene data show CDR1 as SGHVS and CDR2 as FNYEAQ. The CDR3 sequence: CASSSGGGFGYEQYF. The CDR3 nucleotides are TGTGCCAGCAGCTCCGGGGGGGGCTTTGGGTACGAGCAGTACTTC.

The chain joins TRBV11-2 to TRBJ2-7; TRBD1 agrees at 10 bases. From germline, CDR1 is SGHAT and CDR2 FQNNGV. There are 15 residues in the CDR3. Trimming cost V 5 bases and J 4 bases; bases outside gene matches: 8. This chain's CDR3 is CASSRLRTGGYEQYF. The CDR3 coding sequence is TGTGCCAGCAGCCGGCTTAGGACAGGGGGTTACGAGCAGTACTTC.

The CDR3 spells CASQNQGRVGTEAFF. CDR3 bases: TGTGCCAGCCAAAACCAGGGGCGGGTCGGCACTGAAGCTTTCTTT. This chain joins TRBV19 and TRBJ1-1; D might be TRBD1 (6 bases). CDR3 length: 15 residues. V dropped 9 bases and J dropped 4 bases, with 21 bases sitting between them. Germline V gene data show CDR1 as LNHDA and CDR2 as SQIVND (reference sequence).

J is TRBJ1-2 and V is TRBV27; 7 bases fit TRBD1. V trimming: 5 bases; J trimming: 4 bases; junction bases outside the gene matches: 16. The CDR3 runs 17 residues. Germline CDR1 reads MNHEY; CDR2 reads SMNVEV (reference sequence). CDR3 bases: TGTGCCAGCAGTCCAAGGGCAGGGGGAGTCATAGTCTATGGCTACACCTTC. Protein: CASSPRAGGVIVYGYTF.

This chain uses TRBV6-4 with TRBJ1-6; perhaps TRBD1 as D (5 bases). The germline V gene encodes CDR1 MRHNA and CDR2 SNTAGT. There are 13 residues in the CDR3. Between the trimmed V and J ends, which lost 4 bases and 6 bases, there was a span of 7 bases. In nucleotides, the CDR3 is TGTGCCAGCAGTGGACAGCTTAATTCACCCCTCCACTTT. Its protein is CASSGQLNSPLHF.

The chain couples TRBV2 to TRBJ2-2, with 9 bases fitting TRBD2. CDR3 size: 14 residues. V trimming: 6 bases; J trimming: 2 bases; junction bases outside the gene matches: 1. The germline V gene has CDR1 SNHLY and CDR2 FYNNEI. CDR3 in amino acids: CASRRGGNTGELFF. DNA of the CDR3: TGTGCCAGCAGGCGGGGGGGAAACACCGGGGAGCTGTTTTTT.

The chain couples TRBV19 to TRBJ1-2; tentative D call: TRBD1 (6 bases). Germline assignment: CDR1 LNHDA and CDR2 SQIVND (reference sequence). The CDR3 is made up of 15 amino acids. V shed 3 bases and J shed 2 bases, with 13 bases lying between them. The chain's CDR3 is CASSIPGTKNYGYTF. The CDR3 nucleotides read TGTGCCAGTAGTATCCCCGGGACAAAAAACTATGGCTACACCTTC. Supplemented by reference TRBV19 and TRBJ1-2, the full variable domain reads DGGITQSPKYLFRKEGQNVTLSCEQNLNHDAMYWYRQDPGQGLRLIYYSQIVNDFQKGDIAEGYSVSREKKESFPLTVTSAQKNPTAFYLCASSIPGTKNYGYTFGSGTRLTVV.

The chain carries TRBV12-5 and TRBJ2-7; 15 bases match TRBD2. Germline V gives CDR1 LGHNT, CDR2 FRNRAP. CDR3 size: 17 residues. V was clipped by 4 bases and J by 6 bases; unmatched bases: 10. This chain's CDR3 is CASGSSGLAGGGFEQYF. CDR3 sequence (DNA): TGTGCTAGTGGTTCCTCGGGACTAGCGGGGGGAGGATTCGAGCAGTACTTC.

The genes are TRBV12-2 and TRBJ1-5; no DNA check was done on the table's D call, TRBD1. TRBV12-2 is labeled a pseudogene. This CDR3 spans 14 amino acids. In DNA, the CDR3 is TGTGCAAGTCGCTTAGCTGCAGACAATCAGCCCCAGCATTTT. Translated: CASRLAADNQPQHF.

CDR3: CASSMVLRQGGNYGYTF. The CDR3 DNA sequence: TGTGCCAGTAGTATGGTCCTCAGACAGGGCGGCAACTATGGCTACACCTTC. J is TRBJ1-2 and V is TRBV19; 7 bases are shared with TRBD1. Germline trimming cut 3 bases from V and 2 bases from J; bases unmatched to any gene: 12. This CDR3 has 17 residues. Germline lookup yields CDR1 LNHDA and CDR2 SQIVND (reference sequence).